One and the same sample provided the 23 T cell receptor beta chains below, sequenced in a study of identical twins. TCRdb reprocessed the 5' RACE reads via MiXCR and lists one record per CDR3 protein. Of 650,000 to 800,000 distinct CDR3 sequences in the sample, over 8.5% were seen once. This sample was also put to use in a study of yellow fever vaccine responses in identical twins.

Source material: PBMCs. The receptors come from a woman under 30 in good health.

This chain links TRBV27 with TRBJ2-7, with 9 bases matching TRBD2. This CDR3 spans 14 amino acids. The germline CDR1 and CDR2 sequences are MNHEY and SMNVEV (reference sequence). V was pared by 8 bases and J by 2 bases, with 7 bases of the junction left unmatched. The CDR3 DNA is TGTGCCAGCCAACAGACTAGCGGAACCTACGAGCAGTACTTC. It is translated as CASQQTSGTYEQYF.

The CDR3 bases are TGTGCCATCGGGGGCACAGATACGCAGTATTTT. Protein: CAIGGTDTQYF. This rearrangement joins TRBV10-3 to TRBJ2-3; no reliable D call. Germline values: CDR1 ENHRY, CDR2 SYGVKD. The CDR3 sequence is 11 residues long. V lost 8 bases and J lost 1, with 4 bases in between.

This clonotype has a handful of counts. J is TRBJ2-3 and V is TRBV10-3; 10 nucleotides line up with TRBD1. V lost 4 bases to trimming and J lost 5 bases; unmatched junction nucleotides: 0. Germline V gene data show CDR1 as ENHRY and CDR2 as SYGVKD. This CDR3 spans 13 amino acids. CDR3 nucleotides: TGTGCCATCAGTGGGACAGGGGGAGATACGCAGTATTTT. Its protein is CAISGTGGDTQYF.

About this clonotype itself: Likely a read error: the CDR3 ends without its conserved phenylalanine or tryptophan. CDR3 in DNA: TGTGCCATCAGCGGACTAGCGGGATCTGACTACAATGAGCAGTTCCTC. Amino acid sequence: CAISGLAGSDYNEQFL. The chain links TRBV10-3 to TRBJ2-1; 12 bases line up with TRBD2. The CDR3 runs to 16 residues. Trimming cost V 6 bases and J 3 bases; bases outside gene matches: 6. Germline V gene lookup returns CDR1 ENHRY and CDR2 SYGVKD.

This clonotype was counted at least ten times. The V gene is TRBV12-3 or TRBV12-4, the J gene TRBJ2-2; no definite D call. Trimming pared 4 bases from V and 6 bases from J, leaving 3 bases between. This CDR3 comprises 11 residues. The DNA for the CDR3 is TGTGCCAGCAGTTCTTCCGGGGAGCTGTTTTTT. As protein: CASSSSGELFF.

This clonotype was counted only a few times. The CDR3 DNA reads as TGCGCCAGCAGCTCGGTTAGGACTGCATACAATGAGCAGTTCTTC. Amino acids: CASSSVRTAYNEQFF. V is TRBV5-1 and J is TRBJ2-1; weak D call: TRBD2 (5 bases). Trimming removed 3 bases at V and 4 bases at J, with 14 bases between. The CDR3 contains 15 residues. The germline V gene encodes CDR1 SGHRS and CDR2 YFSETQ.

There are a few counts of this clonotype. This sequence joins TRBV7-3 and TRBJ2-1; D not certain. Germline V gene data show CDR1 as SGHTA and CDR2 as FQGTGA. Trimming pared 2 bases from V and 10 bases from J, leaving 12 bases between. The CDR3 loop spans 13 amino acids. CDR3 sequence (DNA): TGTGCCAGCAGCTTATTGGCAGTCACCGAGCAGTTCTTC. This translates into CASSLLAVTEQFF.

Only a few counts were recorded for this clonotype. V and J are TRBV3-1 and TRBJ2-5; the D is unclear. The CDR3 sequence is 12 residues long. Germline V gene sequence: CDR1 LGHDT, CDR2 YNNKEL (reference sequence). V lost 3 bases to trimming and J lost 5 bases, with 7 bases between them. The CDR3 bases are TGTGCCAGCAGCCAGGCCTCGGAGACCCAGTACTTC. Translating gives CASSQASETQYF.

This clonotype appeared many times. DNA of the CDR3: TGTGCCAGCAGCTCCCTCGGGGAGCAGTTCTTC. It translates to CASSSLGEQFF. The chain has TRBV3-1 and TRBJ2-1, with D hard to call. CDR1 LGHDT and CDR2 YNNKEL come from the germline V gene (reference sequence). Trimming took off 5 bases at V and 10 bases at J, with 9 bases between the two ends. The CDR3 has 11 amino acids.

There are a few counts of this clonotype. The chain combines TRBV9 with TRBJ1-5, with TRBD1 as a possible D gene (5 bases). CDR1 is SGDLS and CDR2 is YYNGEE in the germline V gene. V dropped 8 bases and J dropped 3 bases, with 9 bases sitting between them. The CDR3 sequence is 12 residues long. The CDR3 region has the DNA TGTGCCAGAGGACATTACAATCAGCCCCAGCATTTT. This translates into CARGHYNQPQHF.

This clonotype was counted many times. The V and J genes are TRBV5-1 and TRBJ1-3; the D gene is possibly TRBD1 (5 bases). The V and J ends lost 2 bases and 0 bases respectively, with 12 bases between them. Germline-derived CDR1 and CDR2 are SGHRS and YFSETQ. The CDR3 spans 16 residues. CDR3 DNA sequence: TGCGCCAGCAGCTTTGGGACGCCCTACTCTGGAAACACCATATATTTT. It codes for CASSFGTPYSGNTIYF.

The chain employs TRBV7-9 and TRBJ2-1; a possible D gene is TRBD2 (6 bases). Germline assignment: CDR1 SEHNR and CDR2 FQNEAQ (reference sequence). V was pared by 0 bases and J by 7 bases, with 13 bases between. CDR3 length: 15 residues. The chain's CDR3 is CASSLAPSVENEQFF. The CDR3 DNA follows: TGTGCCAGCAGCTTAGCTCCTAGCGTCGAAAATGAGCAGTTCTTC.

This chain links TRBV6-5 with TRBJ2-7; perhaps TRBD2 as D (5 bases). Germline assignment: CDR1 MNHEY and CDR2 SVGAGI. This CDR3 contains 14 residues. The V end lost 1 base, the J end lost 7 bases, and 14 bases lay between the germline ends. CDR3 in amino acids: CASSYFGGPGEQYF. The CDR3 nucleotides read TGTGCCAGCAGTTACTTCGGCGGCCCGGGGGAGCAGTACTTC.

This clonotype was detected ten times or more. CDR3 in amino acids: CASGPSTGVNEQFF. The CDR3 DNA sequence: TGTGCTAGTGGGCCTAGCACTGGCGTTAATGAGCAGTTCTTC. The rearrangement uses TRBV12-5 and TRBJ2-1, with a weak D call TRBD2 (5 bases). This CDR3 has 14 amino acids. V was trimmed by 6 bases and J by 7 bases, leaving 16 bases between them. The germline gives CDR1 LGHNT, CDR2 FRNRAP. The full variable domain, in which reference TRBV12-5 and TRBJ2-1 provide the parts outside the CDR3, is DARVTQTPRHKVTEMGQEVTMRCQPILGHNTVFWYRQTMMQGLELLAYFRNRAPLDDSGMPKDRFSAEMPDATLATLKIQPSEPRDSAVYFCASGPSTGVNEQFFGPGTRLTVL.

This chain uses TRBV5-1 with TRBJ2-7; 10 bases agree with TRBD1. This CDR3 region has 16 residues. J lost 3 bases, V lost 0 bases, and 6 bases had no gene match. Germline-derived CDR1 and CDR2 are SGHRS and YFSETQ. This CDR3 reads CASSLGQGAIRYEQYF. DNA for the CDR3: TGCGCCAGCAGCTTGGGACAGGGGGCTATCCGCTACGAGCAGTACTTC.

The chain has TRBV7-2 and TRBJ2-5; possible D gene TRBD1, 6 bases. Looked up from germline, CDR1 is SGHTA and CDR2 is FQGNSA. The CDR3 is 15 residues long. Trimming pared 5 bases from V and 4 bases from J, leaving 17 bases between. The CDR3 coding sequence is TGTGCCAGCAGCCCCGGCGGTGCCAGGGGAGAGACCCAGTACTTC. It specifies CASSPGGARGETQYF.

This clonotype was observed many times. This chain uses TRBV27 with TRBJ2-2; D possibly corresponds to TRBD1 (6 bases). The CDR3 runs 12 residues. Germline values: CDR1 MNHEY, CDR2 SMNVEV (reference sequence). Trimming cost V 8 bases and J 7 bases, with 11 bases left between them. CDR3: CASGPRGGELFF. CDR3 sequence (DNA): TGTGCCAGCGGGCCCAGGGGCGGGGAGCTGTTTTTT.

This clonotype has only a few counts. The CDR3 region has the DNA TGCAGTGCTAGAGATCTAGCGCTGGAGACCCAGTACTTC. This encodes CSARDLALETQYF. The rearrangement links TRBV20-1 to TRBJ2-5; possibly TRBD2 for D (6 bases). The CDR3 runs 13 residues. The V end was cut by 0 bases, the J end by 5 bases, with 10 bases between. Germline loops: CDR1 DFQATT, CDR2 SNEGSKA (reference sequence).

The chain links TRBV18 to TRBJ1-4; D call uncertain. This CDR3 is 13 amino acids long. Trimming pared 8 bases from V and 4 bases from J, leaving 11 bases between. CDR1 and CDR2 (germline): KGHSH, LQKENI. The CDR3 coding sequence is TGTGCCAGCCAGGACGGCTTTAATGAAAAACTGTTTTTT. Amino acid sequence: CASQDGFNEKLFF. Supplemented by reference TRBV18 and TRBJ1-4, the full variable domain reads NAGVMQNPRHLVRRRGQEARLRCSPMKGHSHVYWYRQLPEEGLKFMVYLQKENIIDESGMPKERFSAEFPKEGPSILRIQQVVRGDSAAYFCASQDGFNEKLFFGSGTQLSVL.

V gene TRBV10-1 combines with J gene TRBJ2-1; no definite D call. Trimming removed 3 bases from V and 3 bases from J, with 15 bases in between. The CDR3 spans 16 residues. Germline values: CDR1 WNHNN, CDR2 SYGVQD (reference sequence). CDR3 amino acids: CASSEGGLGDYNEQFF. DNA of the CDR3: TGCGCCAGCAGTGAAGGTGGGCTAGGCGACTACAATGAGCAGTTCTTC.

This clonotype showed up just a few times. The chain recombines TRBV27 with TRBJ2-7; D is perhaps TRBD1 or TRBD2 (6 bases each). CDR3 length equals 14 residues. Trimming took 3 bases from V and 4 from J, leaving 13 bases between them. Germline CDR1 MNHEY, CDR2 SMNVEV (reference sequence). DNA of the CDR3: TGTGCCAGCAGTTTTCTACCGGGGGCTTACGAGCAGTACTTC. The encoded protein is CASSFLPGAYEQYF.

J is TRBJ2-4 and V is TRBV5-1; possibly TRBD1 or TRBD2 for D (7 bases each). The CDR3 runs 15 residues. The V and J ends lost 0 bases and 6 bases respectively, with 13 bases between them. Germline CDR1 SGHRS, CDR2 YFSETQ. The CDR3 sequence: CASSLATRGGNIQYF. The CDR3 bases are TGCGCCAGCAGCTTGGCGACCAGGGGGGGAAACATTCAGTACTTC. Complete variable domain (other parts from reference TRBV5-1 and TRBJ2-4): KAGVTQTPRYLIKTRGQQVTLSCSPISGHRSVSWYQQTPGQGLQFLFEYFSETQRNKGNFPGRFSGRQFSNSRSEMNVSTLELGDSALYLCASSLATRGGNIQYFGAGTRLSVL.

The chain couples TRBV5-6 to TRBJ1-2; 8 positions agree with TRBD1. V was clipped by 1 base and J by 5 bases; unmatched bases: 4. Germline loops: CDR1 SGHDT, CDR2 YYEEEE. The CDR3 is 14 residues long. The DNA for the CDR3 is TGTGCCAGCAGCTTGACAGGGGGAAGATATGGCTACACCTTC. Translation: CASSLTGGRYGYTF. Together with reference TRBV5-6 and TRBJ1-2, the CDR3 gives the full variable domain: DAGVTQSPTHLIKTRGQQVTLRCSPKSGHDTVSWYQQALGQGPQFIFQYYEEEERQRGNFPDRFSGHQFPNYSSELNVNALLLGDSALYLCASSLTGGRYGYTFGSGTRLTVV.